The rows below give T cell receptor beta chains drawn from one sample of a study of blood T cells in healthy people across ages. One entry per CDR3 protein, called by TCRdb with MiXCR from the 5' RACE reads. The sample consists of 600,000 to 800,000 distinct CDR3 sequences, 20% to 25% of them appearing once. Sample: blood. The receptors were gathered from a man in his 70s in good health. CDR3s include the opening cysteine and the closing phenylalanine or tryptophan. D genes are given only for firm matches. Not every row has a clone size; where given, it reads once, few, many or a size class.

>few|TRBV19|TRBJ2-5|13|TRBD1
TGTGCCAGCGCTGACAGGGGCTGGGAGACCCAGTACTTC
CASADRGWETQYF
>few|TRBV20-1|TRBJ2-5|16|TRBD2
TGCAGTGCCGGTGCGGCTAGCGGGACGTACCAAGAGACCCAGTACTTC
CSAGAASGTYQETQYF
>few|TRBV12-3/TRBV12-4|TRBJ1-5|13|NA
TGTGCCAGCAGTTTGAGGGGTGATCAGCCCCAGCATTTT
CASSLRGDQPQHF
>NA|TRBV29-1|TRBJ2-1|13|NA
TGCAGCGTTGCTACGTGGGGGCCCACTGAGCAGTTCTTC
CSVATWGPTEQFF
>NA|TRBV12-3/TRBV12-4|TRBJ1-3|15|NA
TGTGCCAGCAGTTTCGAGACCATAGGAGGAAACACCATATATTTT
CASSFETIGGNTIYF
>NA|TRBV2|TRBJ1-3|17|NA
TGTGCCAGCAGTGAACTGGGGGACATTTCTTATGGAAACACCATATATTTT
CASSELGDISYGNTIYF
>once|TRBV5-1|TRBJ2-2|12|NA
TGCGCCAGCAGCTTGGATCGTCTGGAGCTGTTTTTT
CASSLDRLELFF
>NA|TRBV5-4|TRBJ2-5|14|NA
TGTGCCAGCAGCTTGAGGACTGGGAGAGAGACCCAGTACTTC
CASSLRTGRETQYF
>few|TRBV20-1|TRBJ2-3|14|TRBD1
TGCAGTGCCCGGACAGGAATTAGCACAGATACGCAGTATTTT
CSARTGISTDTQYF
>few|TRBV7-2|TRBJ2-6|17|TRBD1
TGTGCCAGGAGATTTGGGGACAGCATCTCTGGGGCCAACGTCCTGACTTTC
CARRFGDSISGANVLTF
>NA|TRBV5-1|TRBJ2-7|16|NA
TGCGCCAGCAGCATAGACACACAGGGTGGGGCCTACGAGCAGTACTTC
CASSIDTQGGAYEQYF
>many|TRBV9|TRBJ2-5|15|NA
TGTGCCAGCAGCCCATACGGGAACCGACAAGAGACCCAGTACTTC
CASSPYGNRQETQYF
>few|TRBV6-4|TRBJ2-1|14|NA
TGTGCCAGCAGTGACGGGATCGGGGTCAATGAGCAGTTCTTC
CASSDGIGVNEQFF
>NA|TRBV20-1|TRBJ2-5|15|NA
TGCAGTGCTAGGGGTAGTAGCCAAACCCAAGAGACCCAGTACTTC
CSARGSSQTQETQYF
>NA|TRBV12-3/TRBV12-4|TRBJ2-5|14|NA
TGTGCCAGCAGCTGGACTGCCGGCGGAGAGACCCAGTACTTC
CASSWTAGGETQYF
>NA|TRBV6-2/TRBV6-3|TRBJ2-4|17|NA
TGTGCCAGCAGTTACCCTACAGGGCCTGGGGCTAAAAACATTCAGTACTTC
CASSYPTGPGAKNIQYF
>many|TRBV6-2/TRBV6-3|TRBJ2-7|12|TRBD1
TGTGCCAGCGGGGACAGACAATACGAGCAGTACTTC
CASGDRQYEQYF